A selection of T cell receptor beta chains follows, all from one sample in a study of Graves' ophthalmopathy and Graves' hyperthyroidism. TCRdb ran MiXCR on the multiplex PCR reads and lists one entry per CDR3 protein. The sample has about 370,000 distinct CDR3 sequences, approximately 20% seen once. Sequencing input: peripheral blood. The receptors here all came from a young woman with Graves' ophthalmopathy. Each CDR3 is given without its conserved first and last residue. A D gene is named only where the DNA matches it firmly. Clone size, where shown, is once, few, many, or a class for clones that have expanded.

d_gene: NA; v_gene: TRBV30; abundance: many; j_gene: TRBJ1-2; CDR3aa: AWIRGEASGYGYT
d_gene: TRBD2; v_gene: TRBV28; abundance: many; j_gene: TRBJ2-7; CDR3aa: ASSFSGILAGVGEQY
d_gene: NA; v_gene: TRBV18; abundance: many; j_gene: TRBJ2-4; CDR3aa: ASSPEPGVAKNIQY
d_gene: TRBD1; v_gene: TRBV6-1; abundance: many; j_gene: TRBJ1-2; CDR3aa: ASSPDRVAGYT
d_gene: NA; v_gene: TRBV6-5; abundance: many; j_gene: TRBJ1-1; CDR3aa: ASRRVIWTEAF
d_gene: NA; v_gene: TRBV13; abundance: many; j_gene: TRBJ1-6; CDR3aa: ASSGSVNSPLH
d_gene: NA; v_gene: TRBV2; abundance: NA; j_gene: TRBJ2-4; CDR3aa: ASSDYALAKNIQY
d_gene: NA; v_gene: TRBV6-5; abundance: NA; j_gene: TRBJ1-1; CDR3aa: ASSYTGGVGTEAF
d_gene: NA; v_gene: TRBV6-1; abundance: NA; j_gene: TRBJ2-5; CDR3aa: ASRGYQETQY
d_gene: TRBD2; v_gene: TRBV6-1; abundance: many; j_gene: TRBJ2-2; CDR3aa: ASRTGGFRSGELF
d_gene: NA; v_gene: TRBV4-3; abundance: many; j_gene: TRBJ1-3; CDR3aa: ASSPKPTGPSGNTIY
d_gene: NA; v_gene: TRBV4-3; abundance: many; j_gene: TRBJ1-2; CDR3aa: ASSPGFGSYGYT
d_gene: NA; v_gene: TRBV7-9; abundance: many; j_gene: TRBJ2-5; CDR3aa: ASSRWLAEAETQY
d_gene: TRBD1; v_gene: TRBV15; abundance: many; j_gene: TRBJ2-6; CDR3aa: ATSTPQGPSSGANVLT
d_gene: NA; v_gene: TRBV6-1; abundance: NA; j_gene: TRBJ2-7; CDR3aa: ASSTRSRVGTYEQY
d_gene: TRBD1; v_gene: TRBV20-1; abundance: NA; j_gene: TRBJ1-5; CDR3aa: SARQGGGSNQPQH
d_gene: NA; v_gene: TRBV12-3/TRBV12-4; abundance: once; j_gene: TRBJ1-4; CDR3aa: ASALQGLNEKLF
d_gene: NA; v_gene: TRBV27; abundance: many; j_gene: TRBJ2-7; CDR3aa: ASRRANLYEQY
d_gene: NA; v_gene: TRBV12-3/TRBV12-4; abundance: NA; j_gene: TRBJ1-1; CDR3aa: ASSDGTLAF
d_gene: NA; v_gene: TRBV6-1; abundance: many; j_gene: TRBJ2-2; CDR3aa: ASSGGGETGELF
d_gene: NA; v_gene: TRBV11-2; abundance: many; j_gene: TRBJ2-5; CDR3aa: ASSSYQDSQETQY
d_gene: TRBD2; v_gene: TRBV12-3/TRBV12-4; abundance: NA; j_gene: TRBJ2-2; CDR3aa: ASSLNPSGVNTGELF
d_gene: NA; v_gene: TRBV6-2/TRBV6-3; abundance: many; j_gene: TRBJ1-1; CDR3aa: ASRPRGTGATEAF
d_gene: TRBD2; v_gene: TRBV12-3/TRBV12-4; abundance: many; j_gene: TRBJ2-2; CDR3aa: ASSRFEPGLAGSGELF
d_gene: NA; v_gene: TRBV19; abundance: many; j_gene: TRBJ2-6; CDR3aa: ASTRPGPGANVLT
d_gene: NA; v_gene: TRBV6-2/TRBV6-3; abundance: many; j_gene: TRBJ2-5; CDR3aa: ASSDGRTQETQY
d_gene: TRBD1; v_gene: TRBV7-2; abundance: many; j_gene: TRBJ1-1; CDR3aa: ASSLAGTGRAF
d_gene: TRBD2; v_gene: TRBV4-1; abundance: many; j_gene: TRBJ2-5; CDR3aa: ASSHVIAGRQETQY
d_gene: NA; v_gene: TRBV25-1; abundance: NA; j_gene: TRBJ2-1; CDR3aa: ASSESGASYNEQF
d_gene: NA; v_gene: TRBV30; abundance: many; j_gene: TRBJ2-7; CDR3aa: AWSVGRGYEQY
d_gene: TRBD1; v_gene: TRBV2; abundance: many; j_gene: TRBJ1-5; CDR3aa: ASSERGQSLSNQPQH